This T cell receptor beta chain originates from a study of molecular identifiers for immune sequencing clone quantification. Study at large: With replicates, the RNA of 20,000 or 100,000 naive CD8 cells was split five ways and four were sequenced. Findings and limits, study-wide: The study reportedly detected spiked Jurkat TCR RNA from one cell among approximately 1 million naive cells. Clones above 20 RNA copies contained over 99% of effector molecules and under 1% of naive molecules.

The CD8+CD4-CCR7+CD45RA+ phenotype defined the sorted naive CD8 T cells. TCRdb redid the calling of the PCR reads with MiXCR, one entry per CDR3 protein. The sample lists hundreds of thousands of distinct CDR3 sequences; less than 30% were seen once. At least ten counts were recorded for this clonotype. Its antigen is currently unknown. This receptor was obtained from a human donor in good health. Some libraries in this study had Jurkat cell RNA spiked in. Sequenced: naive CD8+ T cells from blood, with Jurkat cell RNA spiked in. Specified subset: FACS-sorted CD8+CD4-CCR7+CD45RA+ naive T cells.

The CDR3 DNA is TGCAGCGCCGCCGGGACAGCCCTAGATACGCAGTATTTT. Translating gives CSAAGTALDTQYF. The genes are TRBV29-1 and TRBJ2-3; 7 bases are a match to TRBD1. This CDR3 is 13 amino acids long. V gave up 7 bases and J gave up 5 bases; unmatched junction bases: 9. From germline, CDR1 is SQVTM and CDR2 ANQGSEA.